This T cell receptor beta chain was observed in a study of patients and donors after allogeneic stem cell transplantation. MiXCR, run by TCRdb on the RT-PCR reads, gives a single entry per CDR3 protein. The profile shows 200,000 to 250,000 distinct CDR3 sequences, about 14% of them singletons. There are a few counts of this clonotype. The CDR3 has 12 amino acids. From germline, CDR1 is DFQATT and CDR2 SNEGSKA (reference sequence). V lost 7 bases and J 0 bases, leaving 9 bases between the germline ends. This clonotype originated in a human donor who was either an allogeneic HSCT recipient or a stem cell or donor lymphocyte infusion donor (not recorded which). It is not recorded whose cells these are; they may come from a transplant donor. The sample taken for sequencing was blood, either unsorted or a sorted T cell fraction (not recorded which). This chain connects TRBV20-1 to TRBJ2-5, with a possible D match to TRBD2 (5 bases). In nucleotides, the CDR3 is TGCAGTGGACGGGGTTACCAAGAGACCCAGTACTTC. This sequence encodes CSGRGYQETQYF.